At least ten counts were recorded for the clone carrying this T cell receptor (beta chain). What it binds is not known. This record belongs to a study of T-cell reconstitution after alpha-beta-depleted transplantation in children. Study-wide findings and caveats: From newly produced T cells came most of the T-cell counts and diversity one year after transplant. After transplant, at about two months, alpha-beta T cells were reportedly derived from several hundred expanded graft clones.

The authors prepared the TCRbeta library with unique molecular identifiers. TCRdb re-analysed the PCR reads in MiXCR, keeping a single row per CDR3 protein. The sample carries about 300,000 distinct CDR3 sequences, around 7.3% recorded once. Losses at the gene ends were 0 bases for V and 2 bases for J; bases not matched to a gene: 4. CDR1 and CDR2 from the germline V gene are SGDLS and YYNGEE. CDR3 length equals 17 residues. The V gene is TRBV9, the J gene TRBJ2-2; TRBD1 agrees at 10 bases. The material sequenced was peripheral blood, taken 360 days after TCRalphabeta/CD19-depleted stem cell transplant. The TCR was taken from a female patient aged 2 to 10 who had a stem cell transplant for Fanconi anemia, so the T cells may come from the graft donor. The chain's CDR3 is CASSVAGQGGNTGELFF. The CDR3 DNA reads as TGTGCCAGCAGCGTAGCCGGACAGGGGGGCAACACCGGGGAGCTGTTTTTT.